The clone carrying this T cell receptor beta chain was detected many times. The data belong to a study of T cells in Graves' hyperthyroidism and ophthalmopathy. Amplified TCR beta CDR3 regions came from RNA transcripts. An initial round of RT-PCR targeting the TCR CDR3 relied on the HTBI primer set. Each CDR3 protein is one row after TCRdb ran MiXCR on the multiplex PCR reads. The sample holds tens of thousands of distinct CDR3 sequences, around 45% seen once. The V and J ends lost 3 bases and 7 bases respectively, with 22 bases between them. This CDR3 is built from 17 residues. Germline V gives CDR1 SGHKS, CDR2 YYEKEE (reference sequence).

Specimen: peripheral blood or thyroid tissue (not recorded which). The chain joins TRBV5-5 to TRBJ2-2; weak D call: TRBD2 (6 bases). The TCR originated in a woman aged 45-60 years with Graves' hyperthyroidism. CDR3 nucleotide sequence: TGTGCCAGCAGCTGGGGTACCCCGGGCGGGGTGAACGGGGAGCTGTTTTTT. This codes for CASSWGTPGGVNGELFF.